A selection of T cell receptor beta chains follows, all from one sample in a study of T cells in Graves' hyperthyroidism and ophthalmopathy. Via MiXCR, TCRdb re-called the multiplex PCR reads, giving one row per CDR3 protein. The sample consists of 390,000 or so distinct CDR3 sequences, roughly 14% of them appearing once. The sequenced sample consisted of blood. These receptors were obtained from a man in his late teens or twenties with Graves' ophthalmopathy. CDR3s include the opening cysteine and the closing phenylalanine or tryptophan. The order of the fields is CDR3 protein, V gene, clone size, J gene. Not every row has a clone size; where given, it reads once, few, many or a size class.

CDR3aa: CSAREYHNSPLHF
v_gene: TRBV20-1
abundance: many
j_gene: TRBJ1-6

CDR3aa: CASTPGPTEATNEKLFF
v_gene: TRBV6-1
abundance: -
j_gene: TRBJ1-4

CDR3aa: CASSEGGAGNGYTF
v_gene: TRBV6-1
abundance: many
j_gene: TRBJ1-2

CDR3aa: CASSLRGTDGTYEQYF
v_gene: TRBV19
abundance: many
j_gene: TRBJ2-7

CDR3aa: CSAVGLLPNEKLFF
v_gene: TRBV20-1
abundance: many
j_gene: TRBJ1-4

CDR3aa: CASSLRDRYTDTQYF
v_gene: TRBV3-1
abundance: -
j_gene: TRBJ2-3

CDR3aa: CSADHREENTEAFF
v_gene: TRBV20-1
abundance: many
j_gene: TRBJ1-1

CDR3aa: CASTLLGGKYNEQFF
v_gene: TRBV27
abundance: many
j_gene: TRBJ2-1

CDR3aa: CASSSSGRLNTGELFF
v_gene: TRBV10-2
abundance: few
j_gene: TRBJ2-2

CDR3aa: CASLRTNEKLFF
v_gene: TRBV10-1
abundance: -
j_gene: TRBJ1-4

CDR3aa: CASRSAATNEKLFF
v_gene: TRBV19
abundance: -
j_gene: TRBJ1-4

CDR3aa: CASSPRRGALRDQPQHF
v_gene: TRBV4-1
abundance: -
j_gene: TRBJ1-5

CDR3aa: CASSLAEEASNQPQHF
v_gene: TRBV11-2
abundance: -
j_gene: TRBJ1-5

CDR3aa: CASSPGGGLNQPQHF
v_gene: TRBV7-8
abundance: many
j_gene: TRBJ1-5

CDR3aa: CASSEPFSGGARETQYF
v_gene: TRBV6-1
abundance: many
j_gene: TRBJ2-5

CDR3aa: CASSLISTATGELFF
v_gene: TRBV5-5
abundance: many
j_gene: TRBJ2-2

CDR3aa: CSVEVGGGDKGEYGYTF
v_gene: TRBV29-1
abundance: many
j_gene: TRBJ1-2

CDR3aa: CASSLYGTGWFGYTF
v_gene: TRBV5-6
abundance: many
j_gene: TRBJ1-2

CDR3aa: CASSQDLLDYEQYF
v_gene: TRBV14
abundance: few
j_gene: TRBJ2-7

CDR3aa: CASSPTQGIMNTEAFF
v_gene: TRBV18
abundance: many
j_gene: TRBJ1-1

CDR3aa: CASSFPRAGAFF
v_gene: TRBV13
abundance: many
j_gene: TRBJ1-1

CDR3aa: CASSPKGTGHQPQHF
v_gene: TRBV18
abundance: few
j_gene: TRBJ1-5

CDR3aa: CSAYFRLPTGYGYTF
v_gene: TRBV20-1
abundance: many
j_gene: TRBJ1-2

CDR3aa: CASNGEGTINSPLHF
v_gene: TRBV19
abundance: many
j_gene: TRBJ1-6

CDR3aa: CASSVELADNTGELFF
v_gene: TRBV9
abundance: -
j_gene: TRBJ2-2

CDR3aa: CASSMGGITEAFF
v_gene: TRBV19
abundance: -
j_gene: TRBJ1-1

CDR3aa: CASSQDLVDTQYF
v_gene: TRBV4-2
abundance: few
j_gene: TRBJ2-3

CDR3aa: CASSPGGDYGYTF
v_gene: TRBV18
abundance: many
j_gene: TRBJ1-2

CDR3aa: CATSGPGYTGELFF
v_gene: TRBV24-1
abundance: once
j_gene: TRBJ2-2

CDR3aa: CATSDPHGEQFF
v_gene: TRBV24-1
abundance: many
j_gene: TRBJ2-1

CDR3aa: CASSLIRTNEQFF
v_gene: TRBV5-5
abundance: many
j_gene: TRBJ2-1

CDR3aa: CASSVKGQGSYEQYF
v_gene: TRBV9
abundance: many
j_gene: TRBJ2-7

CDR3aa: CASSPWNTEAFF
v_gene: TRBV2
abundance: many
j_gene: TRBJ1-1

CDR3aa: CASSVGGGADTQYF
v_gene: TRBV10-2
abundance: -
j_gene: TRBJ2-3

CDR3aa: CASSRFTNTGELFF
v_gene: TRBV3-1
abundance: many
j_gene: TRBJ2-2

CDR3aa: CSASSGGYNEQFF
v_gene: TRBV20-1
abundance: -
j_gene: TRBJ2-1